A selection of T cell receptor beta chains follows, all from one sample in a study of cytomegalovirus exposure and HLA in healthy donors. Data came from immunoSEQ multiplex PCR; TCRdb stores just in-frame clones and leaves some out. This sample has 100,000 to 150,000 clones, with about 78% found just once. The sample taken for sequencing was PBMCs. These receptors originate from a female donor in good health and CMV-seronegative. CDR3s include the opening cysteine and the closing phenylalanine or tryptophan. The order of the fields is D gene, clone size, V gene, J gene, CDR3 protein, CDR3 DNA. The D gene is left open where the match is weak. Only some rows state a clone size, as once, few, many or a class for expanded clones.

>NA|NA|TRBV9|TRBJ2-7
CASSGSAQGYEQYF
TGTGCCAGCAGTGGATCAGCCCAGGGCTACGAGCAGTACTTC
>NA|NA|TRBV19|TRBJ1-1
CASSIDTEAFF
TGTGCCAGTAGTATCGACACTGAAGCTTTCTTT
>NA|NA|TRBV9|TRBJ2-3
CASSTGPAGDTQYF
TGTGCCAGCAGCACTGGTCCGGCGGGGGATACGCAGTATTTT
>TRBD1|NA|TRBV5-1|TRBJ2-7
CASSLRQGAYEQYF
TGCGCCAGCAGCTTGCGGCAGGGGGCCTACGAGCAGTACTTC
>NA|NA|TRBV5-6|TRBJ2-7
CASSNWSGEQYF
TGTGCCAGCAGTAATTGGTCCGGCGAGCAGTACTTC
>TRBD2|NA|TRBV28|TRBJ2-7
CASSSRGTSGRNPFEAQYF
TGTGCCAGCAGTTCCCGTGGGACTAGCGGGAGAAACCCTTTCGAAGCGCAGTACTTC
>TRBD2|NA|TRBV7-8|TRBJ2-3
CASSSSGTSGGLFTDTQYF
TGTGCCAGCAGCTCTTCAGGGACTAGCGGGGGGCTCTTCACAGATACGCAGTATTTT
>NA|NA|TRBV2|TRBJ1-5
CASSQGDQPQHF
TGTGCCAGCAGTCAGGGCGATCAGCCCCAGCATTTT
>NA|once|TRBV5-1|TRBJ1-5
CASSWGGVSNQPQHF
TGCGCCAGCAGCTGGGGGGGGGTCAGCAATCAGCCCCAGCATTTT
>TRBD2|NA|TRBV7-2|TRBJ2-1
CASSGLAGGIRAYNEQFF
TGTGCCAGCAGCGGTCTAGCGGGGGGAATAAGGGCCTACAATGAGCAGTTCTTC
>NA|NA|TRBV18|TRBJ1-4
CASSPGEESREKLFF
TGTGCCAGCTCACCTGGGGAGGAGTCGCGTGAAAAACTGTTTTTT
>NA|NA|TRBV9|TRBJ2-2
CASSVDTGELFF
TGTGCCAGCAGCGTCGACACCGGGGAGCTGTTTTTT
>NA|NA|TRBV15|TRBJ2-4
CATSRDQGGSRNQYF
TGTGCCACCAGCAGAGATCAGGGGGGTAGTCGTAATCAGTACTTC
>TRBD1|NA|TRBV6-5|TRBJ2-7
CASGRTGTYEQYF
TGTGCCAGTGGGAGGACAGGGACCTACGAGCAGTACTTC
>TRBD2|NA|TRBV7-3|TRBJ2-7
CASSLNPSGSFYEQYF
TGTGCCAGCAGCTTAAACCCTAGCGGGAGTTTCTACGAGCAGTACTTC
>NA|NA|TRBV7-3|TRBJ2-2
CASSLPGQTGELFF
TGTGCCAGCAGCTTACCAGGACAGACCGGGGAGCTGTTTTTT
>TRBD1|NA|TRBV6-5|TRBJ2-7
CASTKSGQGYEQYF
TGTGCCAGCACCAAGTCGGGACAGGGCTACGAGCAGTACTTC
>NA|NA|TRBV28|TRBJ1-5
CASSFSPVEPQHF
TGTGCCAGCAGTTTCTCCCCGGTCGAGCCCCAGCATTTT
>TRBD1|NA|TRBV18|TRBJ1-2
CASSPLVQGANYGYTF
TGTGCCAGCTCACCACTTGTCCAGGGGGCGAACTATGGCTACACCTTC
>NA|NA|TRBV11-2|TRBJ1-2
CASSLSSPIYGYTF
TGTGCCAGCAGCTTAAGTAGCCCGATCTATGGCTACACCTTC
>NA|NA|TRBV6-5|TRBJ2-1
CASSSETSYEQFF
TGTGCCAGCAGTTCGGAAACTAGCTACGAGCAGTTCTTC
>TRBD2|once|TRBV30|TRBJ2-3
CAWSVGLAGYTDTQYF
TGTGCCTGGAGTGTCGGACTAGCGGGGTACACAGATACGCAGTATTTT
>TRBD2|NA|TRBV5-1|TRBJ2-5
CASGLAGGPETQYF
TGCGCCAGCGGGCTAGCGGGAGGGCCGGAGACCCAGTACTTC
>NA|NA|TRBV5-1|TRBJ1-1
CASATGSVGTEAFF
TGCGCCAGCGCTACAGGGAGCGTCGGTACTGAAGCTTTCTTT
>TRBD1|few|TRBV7-4|TRBJ1-5
CASGKNRGVKPQHF
TGTGCCAGCGGAAAGAACAGGGGAGTGAAGCCCCAGCATTTT
>NA|NA|TRBV7-3|TRBJ1-1
CASSPRGGGNTEAFF
TGTGCCAGCAGCCCCCGAGGCGGCGGGAACACTGAAGCTTTCTTT
>NA|NA|TRBV11-2|TRBJ1-5
CASSSSHSSTQPQHF
TGTGCCAGCAGTTCGAGTCACAGCTCCACTCAGCCCCAGCATTTT
>NA|NA|TRBV5-1|TRBJ1-5
CASSLGSDNSNQPQHF
TGCGCCAGCAGCTTGGGGTCAGATAATAGCAATCAGCCCCAGCATTTT
>NA|once|TRBV7-8|TRBJ2-1
CASSIPSGQGSYNEQFF
TGTGCCAGCAGCATCCCTTCCGGTCAGGGGTCCTACAATGAGCAGTTCTTC
>TRBD1|NA|TRBV10-3|TRBJ2-1
CAISYFGQGGNNEQFF
TGTGCCATCAGTTACTTCGGACAGGGGGGGAACAATGAGCAGTTCTTC
>TRBD1|NA|TRBV28|TRBJ2-5
CASKTGGAGEETQYF
TGTGCCAGCAAAACAGGGGGCGCAGGGGAAGAGACCCAGTACTTC
>NA|NA|TRBV11-2|TRBJ1-4
CASSLAGLREEKLFF
TGTGCCAGCAGCTTAGCGGGACTAAGGGAAGAAAAACTGTTTTTT
>NA|once|TRBV5-1|TRBJ2-5
CASSLAAEETQYF
TGCGCCAGCAGCTTGGCCGCGGAAGAGACCCAGTACTTC
>NA|NA|TRBV28|TRBJ2-7
CASSAFPIYEQYF
TGTGCCAGCAGTGCCTTTCCTATCTACGAGCAGTACTTC
>NA|NA|TRBV7-9|TRBJ2-1
CSSSFYNEQFF
TGTTCCAGCAGCTTTTATAATGAGCAGTTCTTC
>TRBD1|few|TRBV19|TRBJ1-6
CASRTGSSYNSPLHF
TGTGCCAGTAGGACAGGGAGCTCCTATAATTCACCCCTCCACTTT
>TRBD2|NA|TRBV9|TRBJ2-7
CASSVGSGGSYEQYF
TGTGCCAGCAGCGTAGGTAGCGGGGGATCCTACGAGCAGTACTTC
>NA|few|TRBV5-5|TRBJ2-1
CASSPVLGLGYNEQFF
TGTGCCAGCAGCCCGGTGTTAGGTCTAGGTTACAATGAGCAGTTCTTC
>TRBD2|NA|TRBV7-9|TRBJ2-3
CASSQAGGPDTQYF
TGTGCCAGCAGCCAGGCGGGGGGGCCCGATACGCAGTATTTT
>NA|NA|TRBV9|TRBJ2-3
CASSVFDQVDTQYF
TGTGCCAGCAGCGTATTCGACCAGGTCGATACGCAGTATTTT
>NA|NA|TRBV11-3|TRBJ2-7
CASSVGRGYEQYF
TGTGCCAGCAGCGTGGGCAGGGGCTACGAGCAGTACTTC
>TRBD2|NA|TRBV5-4|TRBJ2-4
CASSWTSGAAKNIQYF
TGTGCCAGCAGCTGGACTAGCGGGGCGGCCAAAAACATTCAGTACTTC
>TRBD2|NA|TRBV10-1|TRBJ2-7
CASPSGRAWYEQYF
TGCGCCAGCCCGAGCGGGAGGGCCTGGTACGAGCAGTACTTC
>NA|NA|TRBV13|TRBJ2-7
CASSLRDSYHSYEQYF
TGTGCCAGCAGCCTCCGTGACAGTTATCACTCCTACGAGCAGTACTTC
>TRBD1|NA|TRBV25-1|TRBJ2-7
CASSEAGQGAESEQYF
TGTGCCAGCAGTGAGGCGGGACAGGGGGCAGAATCCGAGCAGTACTTC
>NA|once|TRBV12-2|TRBJ1-6
CASRSSFEYRESSYNSPLHF
TGTGCAAGTCGCTCCTCGTTTGAATACAGGGAAAGCTCCTATAATTCACCCCTCCACTTT
>TRBD2|NA|TRBV5-4|TRBJ2-3
CASHRGGVTRIHTQYF
TGTGCCAGCCACCGCGGGGGAGTCACAAGGATCCATACGCAGTATTTT
>NA|few|TRBV7-8|TRBJ2-1
CASRISRAPLGNSSYNEQFF
TGTGCCAGCAGGATATCGAGGGCGCCACTAGGAAACAGCTCCTACAATGAGCAGTTCTTC
>TRBD1|few|TRBV27|TRBJ2-7
CASAGFGTGKRDEQYF
TGTGCCAGCGCAGGTTTCGGGACAGGGAAAAGAGACGAGCAGTACTTC
>TRBD2|NA|TRBV5-4|TRBJ2-5
CASSTKRETGGETQYF
TGTGCCAGCAGCACAAAGCGGGAGACGGGAGGAGAGACCCAGTACTTC
>TRBD1|NA|TRBV18|TRBJ1-2
CASSPDRGRYGYTF
TGTGCCAGCTCACCGGACAGGGGAAGGTATGGCTACACCTTC
>NA|NA|TRBV4-2|TRBJ2-5
CASSQDVRFAEETQYF
TGTGCCAGCAGCCAAGATGTCAGGTTCGCTGAGGAGACCCAGTACTTC
>NA|NA|TRBV29-1|TRBJ1-1
CSVMTVRGTEAFF
TGCAGCGTAATGACGGTCAGGGGCACTGAAGCTTTCTTT
>TRBD1|once|TRBV7-4|TRBJ2-7
CASSLIAGGNEQYF
TGTGCCAGCAGCTTAATCGCAGGGGGTAACGAGCAGTACTTC
>TRBD1|NA|TRBV6-1|TRBJ2-7
CASRSTTGTAYEQYF
TGTGCCAGCAGGTCCACCACCGGGACAGCCTACGAGCAGTACTTC
>NA|NA|TRBV6-1|TRBJ2-4
CASSERRVLAKNIQYF
TGTGCCAGCAGTGAAAGGCGGGTGCTAGCCAAAAACATTCAGTACTTC
>NA|NA|TRBV6-1|TRBJ1-2
CASYGTSNYGYTF
TGTGCCAGCTACGGGACTTCTAACTATGGCTACACCTTC